These 24 T cell receptor beta chains came from one sample sequenced in a study of breast tumors, draining lymph nodes, adjacent tissues. Axillary draining lymph nodes of breast cancer patients supplied the node samples. TCRdb itself ran the multiplex PCR reads through MiXCR, one entry per CDR3 protein. The table records approximately 170,000 distinct CDR3 sequences, approximately 30% of them present only once. The sequencing input was axillary lymph node tissue. The source is a female donor with breast cancer. Some clones in this sample may be carry-over from other donors' samples.

In its sample, this clonotype was seen once. V and J are TRBV28 and TRBJ2-7, with no clear D. Trimming took 1 base from V and 4 from J, leaving 8 bases between them. CDR1 and CDR2 (germline): MDHEN, SYDVKM. This CDR3 has 13 residues. The chain's CDR3 is CASSLLGRYEQYF. The CDR3 DNA follows: TGTGCCAGCAGTTTATTAGGACGATACGAGCAGTACTTC.

This sequence joins TRBV5-1 and TRBJ1-4, with 8 bases matching TRBD1. This CDR3 comprises 14 residues. CDR1 SGHRS and CDR2 YFSETQ come from the germline V gene. Trimming at V came to 4 bases and at J to 8 bases, leaving 7 bases not matched to a gene. CDR3 sequence: CASSPGQGHEKLFF. The CDR3 bases are TGCGCCAGCAGCCCCGGACAGGGTCACGAAAAACTGTTTTTT.

This chain connects TRBV6-5 to TRBJ2-3, with a possible D match to TRBD2 (5 bases). Germline loops: CDR1 MNHEY, CDR2 SVGAGI. Trimming left V 6 bases short and J 2 bases short, with 15 bases between. This CDR3 contains 15 residues. CDR3 DNA: TGTGCCAGCAGGAGGGTAGGAGACCTCACAGATACGCAGTATTTT. As protein: CASRRVGDLTDTQYF.

This clonotype was observed at least ten times. V usage is TRBV18 and J usage is TRBJ1-2, with D possibly TRBD1 on 5 matching bases. V was cut by 3 bases and J by 2 bases, with 13 bases left in between. CDR3 size: 15 residues. Germline V gives CDR1 KGHSH, CDR2 LQKENI. This CDR3 reads CASSPAGSKNYGYTF. The CDR3 region has the DNA TGTGCCAGCTCACCGGCAGGGTCCAAAAACTATGGCTACACCTTC.

The rearrangement links TRBV7-9 to TRBJ1-2, with a tentative D call TRBD1 (5 bases). Deletions cut 1 base from V and 0 bases from J, with 12 bases between. CDR1 SEHNR and CDR2 FQNEAQ come from the germline V gene (reference sequence). CDR3 length: 16 residues. The CDR3 sequence is CASSLVSGGANYGYTF. CDR3 DNA sequence: TGTGCCAGCAGCTTAGTGAGCGGGGGAGCTAACTATGGCTACACCTTC. Drawing the rest from reference TRBV7-9 and TRBJ1-2, the complete variable domain is DTGVSQNPRHKITKRGQNVTFRCDPISEHNRLYWYRQTLGQGPEFLTYFQNEAQLEKSRLLSDRFSAERPKGSFSTLEIQRTEQGDSAMYLCASSLVSGGANYGYTFGSGTRLTVV.

Regarding this clonotype: A much larger clone differs from this one at a single base, so this may be a read error. CDR3 loop: CSARVAGTSGGVTYNEQFF. DNA for the CDR3: TGCAGTGCTAGAGTCGCCGGGACTAGCGGGGGGGTAACCTACAATGAGCAGTTCTTC. The chain has TRBV20-1 and TRBJ2-1, with 16 bases that match TRBD2. Unmatched junction bases numbered 8, after V lost 1 base and J lost 2 bases. Germline CDR1 reads DFQATT; CDR2 reads SNEGSKA (reference sequence). This CDR3 is 19 amino acids long.

This clonotype was counted a few times. V and J are TRBV18 and TRBJ1-3; possibly TRBD1 for D (6 bases). The CDR3 is 17 residues long. V dropped 4 bases and J dropped 2 bases, with 18 bases sitting between them. From germline, CDR1 is KGHSH and CDR2 LQKENI. The CDR3 bases are TGTGCCAGCTCACTCGGGGGCGGCAGAAATACTGGAAACACCATATATTTT. This encodes CASSLGGGRNTGNTIYF.

This clonotype was found many times. V is TRBV5-1 and J is TRBJ1-4; D is perhaps TRBD1 (6 bases). Deletions cut 1 base from V and 8 bases from J, with 18 bases between. The V gene's germline CDR1 is SGHRS and CDR2 YFSETQ. The CDR3 length is 16 residues. The CDR3 sequence is CASSLQARDNGEKLFF. CDR3 DNA: TGCGCCAGCAGCTTGCAAGCCCGGGACAACGGCGAAAAACTGTTTTTT.

This clonotype was counted at least ten times. The V call is TRBV29-1, the J call TRBJ1-3; no clear D gene. The CDR3 has 16 amino acids. Per germline, CDR1 SQVTM and CDR2 ANQGSEA. Trimming stripped 0 bases from V and 2 bases from J, with 14 bases between. CDR3 nucleotide sequence: TGCAGCGTTGAAGATGACCGGGGAGTAACTGGAAACACCATATATTTT. Translated, it gives CSVEDDRGVTGNTIYF.

Ten or more counts support this clonotype. In DNA, the CDR3 is TGTGCCAGCAGTTTGTGGGGAATCAGGGAAGGCAATCAGCCCCAGCATTTT. Protein: CASSLWGIREGNQPQHF. V gene TRBV12-3 or TRBV12-4 combines with J gene TRBJ1-5, with a tentative D call TRBD1 (5 bases). Trimming shortened V by 3 bases and J by 2 bases, and 17 bases separated the two germline ends. CDR3 length: 17 amino acids.

This clonotype was observed at least ten times. V and J are TRBV4-2 and TRBJ2-3, with 7 bases aligning to TRBD2. This CDR3 comprises 15 residues. The germline V gene encodes CDR1 LGHNA and CDR2 YNFKEQ. V dropped 4 bases and J dropped 5; count of bases not matched to a gene: 9. In DNA form, the CDR3 reads TGTGCCAGCAGCCGAAACGTGGCTAGCGGAGATACGCAGTATTTT. Encoded protein: CASSRNVASGDTQYF.

As regards this clonotype: This clone may be a read error of a much larger clone one base away. The chain uses TRBV12-3 or TRBV12-4 and TRBJ1-5; 7 bases align to TRBD1. CDR3 length: 17 residues. The V and J ends lost 4 bases and 5 bases, in that order; junction bases with no gene match: 14. CDR3 protein: CASSSDSTGDLDQPQHF. CDR3 nucleotides: TGTGCCAGCAGTTCCGACAGTACAGGGGACCTTGATCAGCCCCAGCATTTT.

The chain links TRBV2 to TRBJ2-7; D unresolved. The CDR3 is made up of 14 amino acids. The V gene lost 6 bases and the J gene lost 1 base, with 13 bases spanning the gap. CDR1 and CDR2 (germline): SNHLY, FYNNEI. This CDR3 reads CASSPFVESYEQYF. The CDR3 DNA reads TGTGCCAGCAGCCCGTTCGTAGAATCCTACGAGCAGTACTTC.

This clonotype occurred many times. The chain couples TRBV5-1 to TRBJ2-7; D gene unclear. V was pared by 0 bases and J by 0 bases, with 10 bases between. Per the germline V gene, CDR1 is SGHRS and CDR2 is YFSETQ. The CDR3 totals 15 residues. The CDR3 here is CASSLGPRNSYEQYF. As DNA, the CDR3 is TGCGCCAGCAGCTTGGGCCCCAGGAACTCCTACGAGCAGTACTTC. Full variable domain (outside the CDR3, taken from reference TRBV5-1 and TRBJ2-7): KAGVTQTPRYLIKTRGQQVTLSCSPISGHRSVSWYQQTPGQGLQFLFEYFSETQRNKGNFPGRFSGRQFSNSRSEMNVSTLELGDSALYLCASSLGPRNSYEQYFGPGTRLTVT.

This clonotype was seen many times. The V and J genes are TRBV2 and TRBJ1-5; TRBD1 might be the D (5 bases). CDR1 SNHLY and CDR2 FYNNEI come from the germline V gene. CDR3 length: 16 residues. Trimming shortened V by 6 bases and J by 5 bases, and 20 bases separated the two germline ends. The CDR3: CASRPGARDGYQPQHF. In DNA, the CDR3 is TGTGCCAGCAGACCTGGAGCTCGGGACGGATATCAGCCCCAGCATTTT.

This clonotype was detected many times. The chain recombines TRBV6-6 with TRBJ2-1, with D unresolved. CDR3 size: 17 residues. Germline V gene sequence: CDR1 MNHNY, CDR2 SVGAGI (reference sequence). Trimming took off 0 bases at V and 0 bases at J, with 12 bases between the two ends. In DNA, the CDR3 is TGTGCCAGCAGTTACTCGTCCGGGTCCAGCTCCTACAATGAGCAGTTCTTC. Protein: CASSYSSGSSSYNEQFF.

This clonotype was detected many times. The rearrangement uses TRBV30 and TRBJ2-3; D gene unclear. The CDR3 loop spans 13 amino acids. Germline V gives CDR1 GTSNPN, CDR2 SVGIG (reference sequence). V was clipped by 4 bases and J by 5 bases, with 13 bases between them. The CDR3: CAWNSLVGDTQYF. The CDR3 DNA reads as TGTGCCTGGAACAGTCTGGTTGGAGATACGCAGTATTTT.

CDR3 protein: CASSLAPYFEAFF. In nucleotides, the CDR3 is TGTGCCAGCAGCTTAGCGCCGTATTTCGAAGCTTTCTTT. V usage is TRBV13 and J usage is TRBJ1-1; D gene uncertain. In germline, CDR1 is PRHDT, CDR2 FYEKMQ (reference sequence). V lost 1 base to trimming and J lost 8 bases, with 11 bases between them. The CDR3 consists of 13 residues.

Points on this clonotype: The missing conserved phenylalanine or tryptophan at the end of this CDR3 makes a read error likely. Because the CDR3's place on the DNA is in doubt, the DNA is left out and the CDR3 is given as listed by TCRdb. The CDR3 spells CASRIRASGSHYNEQSY. The chain is built from TRBV19 and TRBJ2-1; no DNA check was done on the table's D call, TRBD2. Ends included, the CDR3 has 17 residues. CDR1 and CDR2 (germline): LNHDA, SQIVND (reference sequence).

The table lists this clonotype with a few counts. The genes are TRBV27 and TRBJ2-1; 7 nucleotides align to TRBD2. V shed 5 bases and J 2 bases; nucleotides not matched to a gene: 12. Per the germline V gene, CDR1 is MNHEY and CDR2 is SMNVEV (reference sequence). The CDR3 length is 17 residues. The CDR3 DNA is TGTGCCAGCAGTCCGGGAGGTAGCGGGCGCCCCTACAATGAGCAGTTCTTC. Residues: CASSPGGSGRPYNEQFF.

The table lists this clonotype with many counts. This sequence joins TRBV29-1 and TRBJ2-2, with 13 bases identical to TRBD2. Germline-derived CDR1 and CDR2 are SQVTM and ANQGSEA. Trimming removed 6 bases from V and 7 bases from J; junction bases left unmatched: 8. There are 15 residues in the CDR3. CDR3 DNA sequence: TGCAGCGTCAACGGACTAGCGGGAGCGGGCGGGGAGCTGTTTTTT. Protein: CSVNGLAGAGGELFF.

This clonotype has ten or more counts. J is TRBJ2-5 and V is TRBV7-2, with 13 positions matching TRBD2. Germline V gene sequence: CDR1 SGHTA, CDR2 FQGNSA. Losses at the gene ends were 5 bases for V and 5 bases for J; bases not matched to a gene: 2. The CDR3 totals 14 residues. The CDR3 DNA is TGTGCCAGCAGCCCGGGACTAGCGGGGGAGACCCAGTACTTC. It codes for CASSPGLAGETQYF.

A single count supports this clonotype. The chain employs TRBV7-9 and TRBJ2-5, with 10 bases matching TRBD1. Germline-derived CDR1 and CDR2 are SEHNR and FQNEAQ (reference sequence). This CDR3 has 19 residues. Losses at the gene ends were 1 base for V and 0 bases for J; bases not matched to a gene: 11. The CDR3 here is CASSLDLSGQGVYQETQYF. The DNA for the CDR3 is TGTGCCAGCAGCTTAGACCTATCCGGACAGGGGGTGTACCAAGAGACCCAGTACTTC.

This clonotype was observed a handful of times. V is TRBV28 and J is TRBJ2-1; D call uncertain. There are 11 residues in the CDR3. The germline V gene has CDR1 MDHEN and CDR2 SYDVKM. Between the trimmed V and J ends, which lost 2 bases and 8 bases, there was a span of 4 bases. In nucleotides, the CDR3 is TGTGCCAGCAGTTTAGCGGATGAGCAGTTCTTC. It codes for CASSLADEQFF.